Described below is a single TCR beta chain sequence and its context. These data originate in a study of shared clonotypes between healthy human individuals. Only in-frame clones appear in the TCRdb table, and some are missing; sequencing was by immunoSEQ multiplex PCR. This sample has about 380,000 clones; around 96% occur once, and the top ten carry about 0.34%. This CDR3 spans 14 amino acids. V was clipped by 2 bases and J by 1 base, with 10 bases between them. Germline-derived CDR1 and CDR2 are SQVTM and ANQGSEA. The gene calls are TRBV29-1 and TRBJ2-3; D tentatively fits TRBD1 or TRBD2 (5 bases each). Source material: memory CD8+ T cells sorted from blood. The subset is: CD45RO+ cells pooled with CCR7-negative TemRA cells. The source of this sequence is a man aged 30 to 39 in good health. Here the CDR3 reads CSVEWGSRTDTQYF. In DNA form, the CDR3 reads TGCAGCGTTGAATGGGGGAGTCGCACAGATACGCAGTATTTT.